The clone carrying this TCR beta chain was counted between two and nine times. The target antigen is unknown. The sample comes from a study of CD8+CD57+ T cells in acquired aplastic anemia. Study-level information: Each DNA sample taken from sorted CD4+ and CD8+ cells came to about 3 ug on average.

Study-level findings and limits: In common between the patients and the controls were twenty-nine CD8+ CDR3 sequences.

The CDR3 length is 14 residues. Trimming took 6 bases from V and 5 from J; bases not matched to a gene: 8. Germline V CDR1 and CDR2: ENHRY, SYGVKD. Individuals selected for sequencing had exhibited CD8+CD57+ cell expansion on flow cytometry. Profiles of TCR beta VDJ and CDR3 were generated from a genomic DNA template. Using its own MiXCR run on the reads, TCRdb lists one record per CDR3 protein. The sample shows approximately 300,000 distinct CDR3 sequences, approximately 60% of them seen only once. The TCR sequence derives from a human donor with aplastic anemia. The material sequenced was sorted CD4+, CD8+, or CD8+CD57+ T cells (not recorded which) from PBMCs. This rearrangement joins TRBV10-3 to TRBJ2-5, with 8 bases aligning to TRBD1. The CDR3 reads CAISPTGAGETQYF. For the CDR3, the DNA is TGTGCCATCAGCCCGACAGGGGCAGGCGAGACCCAGTACTTC.